A single sample gave rise to the 2 T cell receptor beta chains below, sequenced in a study of human T cells and chemical hapten exposure. TCRdb used MiXCR to reprocess the RACE reads, holding one entry per CDR3 protein. Found here are tens of thousands of distinct CDR3 sequences, approximately 9.7% of them singletons; the top ten hold 2.9%. The time point is: healthy volunteer bleed at 2 weeks. It was unfractionated whole blood from which total RNA was extracted. Sequenced material: whole blood. These receptors were obtained from a female donor in good health. Some clones in this sample may be carry-over from other donors' samples.

This clonotype occurred many times. The chain couples TRBV12-3 or TRBV12-4 to TRBJ2-3; D perhaps matches TRBD2 (5 bases). The CDR3 has 12 amino acids. The V gene lost 6 bases and the J gene lost 7 bases, with 11 bases spanning the gap. In DNA, the CDR3 is TGTGCCAGCAGCCCACCGGGGTATACGCAGTATTTT. It codes for CASSPPGYTQYF.

This clonotype has just a few counts. The chain couples TRBV5-1 to TRBJ2-7; 8 bases match TRBD2. This CDR3 has 14 amino acids. Germline V gene sequence: CDR1 SGHRS, CDR2 YFSETQ. V dropped 0 bases and J dropped 3; count of bases not matched to a gene: 2. The CDR3 protein is CASSLGLANYEQYF. CDR3 DNA: TGCGCCAGCAGCTTGGGACTAGCGAACTACGAGCAGTACTTC.